One sample yielded the 20 T cell receptor beta chains listed below, sequenced in a study of T cell changes during pregnancy in multiple sclerosis (dated by TCRdb to the late 2010s). Library preparation used the immunoSEQ multiplex PCR assay. TCRdb's version of the immuneACCESS table is confined to in-frame rearrangements and falls short of the full clone set. An unresolved V gene accounts for under half of the shortfall where checked; the remainder is of unknown origin. The sample table shows approximately 90,000 clones, and approximately 94% are seen once. Under 0.85% of the sample goes to the ten largest clones. Material: peripheral blood, obtained in the third trimester of pregnancy. These receptors all stem from a female donor with multiple sclerosis, enrolled in a pregnancy study.

The chain uses TRBV7-2 and TRBJ2-1, with TRBD1 matching 7 bases. This CDR3 is built from 15 residues. CDR1 is SGHTA and CDR2 is FQGNSA in the germline V gene. The J segment lost 2 bases and the V segment lost 3 bases, leaving 4 bases of the junction unmatched. CDR3 amino acids: CASSFDRAAYNEQFF. In nucleotides, the CDR3 is TGTGCCAGCAGCTTCGACAGGGCCGCCTACAATGAGCAGTTCTTC.

The chain carries TRBV28 and TRBJ2-7; D uncertain. The CDR3 sequence is 13 residues long. Trimming removed 6 bases at V and 8 bases at J, with 17 bases between. CDR1 and CDR2 (germline): MDHEN, SYDVKM. The DNA of the CDR3 is TGTGCCAGCAGCTTAGATTCCCTCCAGAAGCAGTACTTC. Translated, it gives CASSLDSLQKQYF.

The CDR3 sequence is CASSDLVGGWDEKLFF. CDR3 DNA: TGTGCCAGCAGCGATTTGGTAGGGGGCTGGGATGAAAAACTGTTTTTT. This chain uses TRBV28 with TRBJ1-4; 7 bases are a match to TRBD1. The J segment lost 6 bases and the V segment lost 6 bases, leaving 13 bases of the junction unmatched. The CDR3 contains 16 residues. Germline V gene lookup returns CDR1 MDHEN and CDR2 SYDVKM. Together with reference TRBV28 and TRBJ1-4, the CDR3 gives the full variable domain: DVKVTQSSRYLVKRTGEKVFLECVQDMDHENMFWYRQDPGLGLRLIYFSYDVKMKEKGDIPEGYSVSREKKERFSLILESASTNQTSMYLCASSDLVGGWDEKLFFGSGTQLSVL.

V usage is TRBV6-5 and J usage is TRBJ1-1; the match to TRBD1 covers 7 bases. Unmatched junction bases numbered 4, after V lost 2 bases and J lost 4 bases. Germline V lookup: CDR1 MNHEY, CDR2 SVGAGI. The CDR3 consists of 14 residues. DNA of the CDR3: TGTGCCAGCAGTTACGCAGGGGGAGGCACTGAAGCTTTCTTT. Its protein product is CASSYAGGGTEAFF.

The CDR3 sequence: CASRRTGEGYTF. CDR3 DNA: TGTGCCAGCAGAAGGACAGGGGAAGGCTACACCTTC. The chain uses TRBV6-5 and TRBJ1-2; 9 bases agree with TRBD1. Unmatched junction bases numbered 4, after V lost 6 bases and J lost 8 bases. CDR1 MNHEY and CDR2 SVGAGI come from the germline V gene. The length of the CDR3 is 12 residues.

The chain couples TRBV5-8 to TRBJ2-1; perhaps TRBD2 as D (6 bases). The CDR3 is made up of 16 amino acids. V gave up 4 bases and J gave up 7 bases, with 21 bases separating them. Germline CDR1 and CDR2: SGHTS and YDEGEE. CDR3 DNA: TGTGCCAGCAGCCCCCTCGGGAGCAGATTAGTAAATGAGCAGTTCTTC. Translating it yields CASSPLGSRLVNEQFF.

V is TRBV30 and J is TRBJ2-7, with 7 bases fitting TRBD1. From germline, CDR1 is GTSNPN and CDR2 SVGIG (reference sequence). Trimming at V came to 5 bases and at J to 2 bases, leaving 6 bases not matched to a gene. This CDR3 spans 13 amino acids. CDR3 sequence: CAWGGQPAYEQYF. The DNA of the CDR3 is TGTGCCTGGGGGGGACAGCCGGCCTACGAGCAGTACTTC.

The J gene is TRBJ1-6, the V gene TRBV2; D is undetermined. Trimming left V 1 base short and J 5 bases short, with 9 bases between. CDR1 is SNHLY, CDR2 FYNNEI, per germline. CDR3 size: 15 residues. Written as DNA, the CDR3 is TGTGCCAGCAGTGAAGTCACAGCCAATAATTCACCCCTCCACTTT. Its protein is CASSEVTANNSPLHF.

V and J are TRBV6-5 and TRBJ1-5; D is unclear. CDR1 and CDR2 from the germline V gene are MNHEY and SVGAGI. The CDR3 sequence is 13 residues long. Trimming cost V 5 bases and J 7 bases, with 12 bases left between them. CDR3 nucleotides: TGTGCCAGCAGTAATAGGGAGGACCAGCCCCAGCATTTT. Its translation is CASSNREDQPQHF.

The rearrangement uses TRBV29-1 and TRBJ2-3; no clear D. CDR3 size: 11 residues. Germline values: CDR1 SQVTM, CDR2 ANQGSEA. V was cut by 3 bases and J by 4 bases, with 5 bases left in between. In DNA, the CDR3 is TGCAGCGTTGAGCGGCCAGATACGCAGTATTTT. Residues: CSVERPDTQYF.

The gene calls are TRBV5-5 and TRBJ1-5, with 8 positions matching TRBD1. The CDR3 contains 15 residues. The J segment lost 2 bases and the V segment lost 4 bases, leaving 5 bases of the junction unmatched. Germline lookup yields CDR1 SGHKS and CDR2 YYEKEE (reference sequence). The CDR3 region is CASSTETGGNQPQHF. Written as DNA, the CDR3 is TGTGCCAGCAGCACTGAGACAGGGGGCAATCAGCCCCAGCATTTT.

The genes are TRBV7-2 and TRBJ2-5; TRBD1 aligns across 10 bases. The CDR3 has 15 residues. Per the germline V gene, CDR1 is SGHTA and CDR2 is FQGNSA. V lost 6 bases, J lost 5 bases, and 9 bases stayed unmatched. This CDR3 reads CASSFTPGQGETQYF. The DNA of the CDR3 is TGTGCCAGCAGTTTCACTCCGGGACAGGGGGAGACCCAGTACTTC.

The table lists this clone with a count of one. The CDR3 region has the DNA TGTGCCTGGAGTGTAGGAGCGGGTGGGACCTACGAGCAGTACTTC. This gives the protein CAWSVGAGGTYEQYF. V gene TRBV30 combines with J gene TRBJ2-7; perhaps TRBD2 as D (6 bases). The CDR3 extends over 15 amino acids. The V gene lost 0 bases and the J gene lost 2 bases, with 14 bases spanning the gap. Germline V gene sequence: CDR1 GTSNPN, CDR2 SVGIG (reference sequence).

This clone was counted between two and nine times. The chain has TRBV30 and TRBJ1-1, with D possibly matching TRBD1 (6 bases). The CDR3 extends over 13 amino acids. V gave up 5 bases and J gave up 0 bases, with 10 bases separating them. The germline CDR1 and CDR2 sequences are GTSNPN and SVGIG (reference sequence). Here the CDR3 reads CAWHGQMNTEAFF. Written as DNA, the CDR3 is TGTGCCTGGCACGGACAGATGAACACTGAAGCTTTCTTT.

The rearrangement joins TRBV5-6 to TRBJ2-1; TRBD2 matches 7 bases. CDR1 is SGHDT and CDR2 is YYEEEE in the germline V gene. The CDR3 length is 16 residues. Trimming cost V 3 bases and J 7 bases; bases outside gene matches: 13. CDR3 sequence reads: CASSSGRLAVQNEQFF. The CDR3 nucleotides are TGTGCCAGCAGCTCCGGTAGGCTAGCGGTCCAAAATGAGCAGTTCTTC.

The rearrangement links TRBV5-6 to TRBJ2-3; D possibly corresponds to TRBD1 (6 bases). Trimming shortened V by 5 bases and J by 6 bases, and 22 bases separated the two germline ends. The germline gives CDR1 SGHDT, CDR2 YYEEEE. This CDR3 region has 16 residues. The CDR3 region is CASRHHRDTALDTQYF. The CDR3 DNA is TGTGCCAGCAGACACCACCGGGACACCGCTTTGGATACGCAGTATTTT. Looking up the rest from reference TRBV5-6 and TRBJ2-3 gives the full variable domain: DAGVTQSPTHLIKTRGQQVTLRCSPKSGHDTVSWYQQALGQGPQFIFQYYEEEERQRGNFPDRFSGHQFPNYSSELNVNALLLGDSALYLCASRHHRDTALDTQYFGPGTRLTVL.

V is TRBV7-2 and J is TRBJ2-7; D ambiguous. Germline V gene lookup returns CDR1 SGHTA and CDR2 FQGNSA. CDR3 length: 14 amino acids. The V gene lost 1 base and the J gene lost 5 bases, with 12 bases spanning the gap. Written as DNA, the CDR3 is TGTGCCAGCAGCTTAGGTCCTACGATGGACGAGCAGTACTTC. Amino acids: CASSLGPTMDEQYF.

This sequence joins TRBV11-2 and TRBJ1-1; 9 nucleotides match TRBD1. Unmatched junction bases numbered 2, after V lost 3 bases and J lost 6 bases. The CDR3 contains 13 residues. CDR1 and CDR2 (germline): SGHAT, FQNNGV. CDR3 in amino acids: CASSLGTGSEAFF. The CDR3 bases are TGTGCCAGCAGCTTGGGGACAGGGTCTGAAGCTTTCTTT.

The chain recombines TRBV2 with TRBJ1-4; D perhaps matches TRBD1 (6 bases). Germline V CDR1 and CDR2: SNHLY, FYNNEI. The V and J ends lost 6 bases and 4 bases respectively, with 12 bases between them. This CDR3 comprises 14 residues. The CDR3 sequence: CASRPRGGNEKLFF. The DNA for the CDR3 is TGTGCCAGCAGACCGCGAGGGGGTAATGAAAAACTGTTTTTT. The whole variable domain, remainder taken from reference TRBV2 and TRBJ1-4, is EPEVTQTPSHQVTQMGQEVILRCVPISNHLYFYWYRQILGQKVEFLVSFYNNEISEKSEIFDDQFSVERPDGSNFTLKIRSTKLEDSAMYFCASRPRGGNEKLFFGSGTQLSVL.

The rearrangement uses TRBV11-2 and TRBJ2-3; D is perhaps TRBD2 (6 bases). The V gene's germline CDR1 is SGHAT and CDR2 FQNNGV. Trimming took off 3 bases at V and 0 bases at J, with 13 bases between the two ends. The CDR3 is 16 amino acids. The CDR3: CASSLGLLYSTDTQYF. CDR3 DNA sequence: TGTGCCAGCAGCTTGGGACTTCTCTACAGCACAGATACGCAGTATTTT. Full variable domain (outside the CDR3, taken from reference TRBV11-2 and TRBJ2-3): EAGVAQSPRYKIIEKRQSVAFWCNPISGHATLYWYQQILGQGPKLLIQFQNNGVVDDSQLPKDRFSAERLKGVDSTLKIQPAKLEDSAVYLCASSLGLLYSTDTQYFGPGTRLTVL.